This TCR beta chain was sequenced during a study of T cells in Graves' hyperthyroidism and ophthalmopathy. As for the study in general: Peripheral blood was collected at initial diagnosis, before any treatment.

Many counts were recorded for this clonotype. Its antigen remains unknown. Per germline, CDR1 MNHEY and CDR2 SVGEGT. V lost 6 bases to trimming and J lost 5 bases, with 20 bases between them. The CDR3 runs 15 residues. Study findings and constraints: The majority of expanded thyroid clonotypes above 0.001 also appeared in blood.

Researchers amplified the TCR beta CDR3 regions from RNA transcripts. HTBI primers were the set used in a first-round RT-PCR of the TCR CDR3. TCRdb independently ran MiXCR on the multiplex PCR reads; one entry per CDR3 protein. This sample has fewer than 450,000 distinct CDR3 sequences, with about 18% found just once. The material sequenced was blood. The gene calls are TRBV6-2 or TRBV6-3 and TRBJ2-7, with D perhaps matching TRBD1 (6 bases). The source of this sequence is a woman aged 30 to 39 with Graves' hyperthyroidism that later progressed to Graves' ophthalmopathy. This CDR3 reads CASSTPTFGGDEQYF. Here the CDR3 DNA reads TGTGCCAGCAGCACCCCGACGTTTGGGGGCGACGAGCAGTACTTC.